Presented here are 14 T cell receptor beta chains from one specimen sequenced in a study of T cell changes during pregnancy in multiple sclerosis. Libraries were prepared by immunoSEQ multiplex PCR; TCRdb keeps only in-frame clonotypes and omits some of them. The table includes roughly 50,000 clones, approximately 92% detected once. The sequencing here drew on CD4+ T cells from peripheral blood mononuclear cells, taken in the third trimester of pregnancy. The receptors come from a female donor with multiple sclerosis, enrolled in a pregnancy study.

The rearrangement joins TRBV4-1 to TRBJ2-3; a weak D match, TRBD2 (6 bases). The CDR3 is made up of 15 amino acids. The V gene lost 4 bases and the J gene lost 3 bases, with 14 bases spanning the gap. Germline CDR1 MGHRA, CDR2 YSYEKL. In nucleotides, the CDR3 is TGCGCCAGCAGCCCCCGAGGGCTAGCGACAGATACGCAGTATTTT. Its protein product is CASSPRGLATDTQYF.

CDR3 nucleotide sequence: TGTGCCAGCAGCTTAGTAGGGGTCAGTGAGCAGTTCTTC. Its protein product is CASSLVGVSEQFF. The genes are TRBV7-2 and TRBJ2-1, with a possible D match to TRBD1 (5 bases). CDR1 SGHTA and CDR2 FQGNSA come from the germline V gene. The CDR3 has 13 residues. V was trimmed by 1 base and J by 9 bases, leaving 10 bases between them.

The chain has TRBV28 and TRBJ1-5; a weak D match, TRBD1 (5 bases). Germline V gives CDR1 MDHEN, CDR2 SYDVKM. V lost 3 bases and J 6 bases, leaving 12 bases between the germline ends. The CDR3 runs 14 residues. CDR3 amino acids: CASSLGGGVQPQHF. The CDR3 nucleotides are TGTGCCAGCAGTTTGGGGGGTGGGGTTCAGCCCCAGCATTTT. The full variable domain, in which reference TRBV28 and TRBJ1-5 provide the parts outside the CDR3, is DVKVTQSSRYLVKRTGEKVFLECVQDMDHENMFWYRQDPGLGLRLIYFSYDVKMKEKGDIPEGYSVSREKKERFSLILESASTNQTSMYLCASSLGGGVQPQHFGDGTRLSIL.

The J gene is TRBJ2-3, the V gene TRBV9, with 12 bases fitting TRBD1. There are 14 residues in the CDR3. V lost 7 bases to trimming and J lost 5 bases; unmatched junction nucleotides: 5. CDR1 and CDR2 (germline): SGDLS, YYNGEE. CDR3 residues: CASWGQGARDTQYF. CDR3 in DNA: TGTGCCAGCTGGGGACAGGGGGCGAGAGATACGCAGTATTTT.

The CDR3 DNA reads TGTGCCATCAGTGAGTCAGGGGAAAACACCATATATTTT. Translating it yields CAISESGENTIYF. This chain links TRBV10-3 with TRBJ1-3, with D perhaps TRBD1 (5 bases). Between the trimmed V and J ends, which lost 0 bases and 6 bases, there was a span of 6 bases. The CDR3 runs 13 residues. CDR1 is ENHRY and CDR2 is SYGVKD in the germline V gene.

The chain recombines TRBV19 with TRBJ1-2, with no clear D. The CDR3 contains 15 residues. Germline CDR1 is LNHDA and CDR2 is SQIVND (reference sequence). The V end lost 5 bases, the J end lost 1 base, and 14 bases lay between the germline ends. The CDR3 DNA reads TGTGCCAGTAGTGAAAGAGCAGGCTTTAACTATGGCTACACCTTC. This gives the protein CASSERAGFNYGYTF.

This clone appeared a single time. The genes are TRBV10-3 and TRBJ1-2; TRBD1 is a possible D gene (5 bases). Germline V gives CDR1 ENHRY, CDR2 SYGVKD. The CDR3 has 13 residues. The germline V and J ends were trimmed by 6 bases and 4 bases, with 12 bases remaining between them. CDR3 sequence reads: CAIRGGVGYGYTF. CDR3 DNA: TGTGCCATCAGGGGGGGAGTGGGCTATGGCTACACCTTC.

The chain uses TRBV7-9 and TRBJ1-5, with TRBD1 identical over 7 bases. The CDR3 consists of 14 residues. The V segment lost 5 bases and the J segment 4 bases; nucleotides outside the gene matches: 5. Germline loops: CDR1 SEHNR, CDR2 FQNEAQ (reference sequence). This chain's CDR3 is CASSRGQPNQPQHF. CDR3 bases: TGTGCCAGCAGCCGGGGACAGCCGAATCAGCCCCAGCATTTT.

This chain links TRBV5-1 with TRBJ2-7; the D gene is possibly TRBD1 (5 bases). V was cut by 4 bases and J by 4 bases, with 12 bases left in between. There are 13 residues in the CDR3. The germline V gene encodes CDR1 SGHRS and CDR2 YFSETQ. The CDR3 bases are TGCGCCAGCAGCACGCCCCAGGGATACGAGCAGTACTTC. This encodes CASSTPQGYEQYF.

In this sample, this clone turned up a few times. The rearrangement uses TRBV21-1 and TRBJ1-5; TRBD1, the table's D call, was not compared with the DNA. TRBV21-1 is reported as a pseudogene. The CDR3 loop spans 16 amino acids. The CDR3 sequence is CASSKVDRATDQPQHF. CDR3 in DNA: TGTGCCAGCAGCAAAGTAGACAGGGCCACGGATCAGCCCCAGCATTTT.

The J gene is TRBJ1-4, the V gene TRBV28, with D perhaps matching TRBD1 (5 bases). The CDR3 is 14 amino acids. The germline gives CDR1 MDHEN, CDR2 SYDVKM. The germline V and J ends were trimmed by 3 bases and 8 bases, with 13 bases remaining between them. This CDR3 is CASSFLGVGEKLFF. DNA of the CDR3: TGTGCCAGCAGTTTTTTAGGGGTTGGGGAAAAACTGTTTTTT.

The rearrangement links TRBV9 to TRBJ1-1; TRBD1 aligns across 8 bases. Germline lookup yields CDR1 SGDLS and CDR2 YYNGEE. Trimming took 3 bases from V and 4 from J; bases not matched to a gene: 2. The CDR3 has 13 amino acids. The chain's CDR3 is CASSGTGSTEAFF. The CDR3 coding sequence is TGTGCCAGCAGCGGGACAGGGTCCACTGAAGCTTTCTTT.

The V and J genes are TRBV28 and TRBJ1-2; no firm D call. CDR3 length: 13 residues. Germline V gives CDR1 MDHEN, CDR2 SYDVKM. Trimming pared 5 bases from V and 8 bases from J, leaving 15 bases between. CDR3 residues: CASSTYVEGGYTF. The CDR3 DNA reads TGTGCCAGCAGTACTTATGTTGAGGGCGGCTACACCTTC.

The CDR3 protein is CASSPALGLAGEQETQYF. DNA for the CDR3: TGTGCCAGTAGTCCAGCCCTGGGACTAGCGGGAGAGCAGGAGACCCAGTACTTC. The rearrangement links TRBV19 to TRBJ2-5; TRBD2 matches at 14 bases. CDR1 is LNHDA and CDR2 is SQIVND in the germline V gene (reference sequence). The CDR3 runs 18 residues. The V and J ends lost 5 bases and 5 bases, in that order; junction bases with no gene match: 13.